This T cell receptor beta chain was recorded in a study of OX40 agonist ivuxolimab in advanced cancers. Background on the study: Dose-escalation patients suffered from hepatocellular carcinoma, melanoma, renal cell or head and neck cancer. A mean age of approximately 64 years, range roughly 20 to 80, was recorded, and roughly 83% were male. Antecedent anti-PD-1, anti-PD-L1 or anti-CTLA-4 therapy was permissible, with roughly 40% having received some.

CDR3 length equals 19 residues. Germline values: CDR1 GTSNPN, CDR2 SVGIG (reference sequence). The V end lost 2 bases, the J end lost 3 bases, and 25 bases lay between the germline ends. Libraries were prepared by immunoSEQ multiplex PCR; TCRdb keeps only in-frame clonotypes and omits some of them. The sample lists 70,000 to 80,000 clones; about 89% were seen once. Sequenced material: CD4+ or CD8+ T cells sorted from blood, taken in a trial of the OX40 agonist ivuxolimab. The origin of this receptor is an adult with an advanced solid tumor such as melanoma, head and neck, liver or kidney cancer. The chain has TRBV30 and TRBJ2-2; D remains unclear. The CDR3 nucleotides are TGTGCCTGGAGTCGATGGGCTTACAGTGGGATGTCGGACACCGGGGAGCTGTTTTTT. Its translation is CAWSRWAYSGMSDTGELFF.